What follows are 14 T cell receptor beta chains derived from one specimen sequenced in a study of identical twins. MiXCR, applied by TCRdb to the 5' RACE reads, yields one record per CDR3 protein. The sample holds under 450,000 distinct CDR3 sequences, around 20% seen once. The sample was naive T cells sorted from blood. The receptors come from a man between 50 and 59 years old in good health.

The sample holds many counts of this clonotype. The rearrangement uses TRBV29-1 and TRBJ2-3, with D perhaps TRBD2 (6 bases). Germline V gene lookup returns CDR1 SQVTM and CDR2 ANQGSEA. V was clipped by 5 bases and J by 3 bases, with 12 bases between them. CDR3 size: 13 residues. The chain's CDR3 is CSVPGLGTDTQYF. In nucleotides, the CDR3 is TGCAGCGTTCCGGGACTTGGAACAGATACGCAGTATTTT.

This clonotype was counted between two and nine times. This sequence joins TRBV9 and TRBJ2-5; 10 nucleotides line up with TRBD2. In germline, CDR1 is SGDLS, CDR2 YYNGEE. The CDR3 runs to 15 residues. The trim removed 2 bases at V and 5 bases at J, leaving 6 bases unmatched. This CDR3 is CASSVVAGGLETQYF. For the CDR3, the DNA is TGTGCCAGCAGCGTGGTAGCGGGAGGTTTGGAGACCCAGTACTTC.

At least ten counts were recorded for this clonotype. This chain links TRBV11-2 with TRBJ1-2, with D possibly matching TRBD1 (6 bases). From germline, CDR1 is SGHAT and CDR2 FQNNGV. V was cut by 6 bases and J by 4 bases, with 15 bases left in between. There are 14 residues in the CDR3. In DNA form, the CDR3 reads TGTGCCAGCAGACAGATCGGACAGACCTATGGCTACACCTTC. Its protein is CASRQIGQTYGYTF.

CDR3 DNA sequence: TGCAGTGGGACTAGCGGAAACAAGTTCTACAATGAGCAGTTCTTC. Translated: CSGTSGNKFYNEQFF. The chain employs TRBV20-1 and TRBJ2-1; 10 bases map to TRBD2. J gave up 3 bases and V 7 bases, and 9 bases lay outside the gene matches. This CDR3 is built from 15 residues. Germline V lookup: CDR1 DFQATT, CDR2 SNEGSKA (reference sequence).

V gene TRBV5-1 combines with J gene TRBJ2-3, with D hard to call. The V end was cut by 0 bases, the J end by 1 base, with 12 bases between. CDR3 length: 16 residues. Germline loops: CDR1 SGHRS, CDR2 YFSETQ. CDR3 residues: CASSLDGRPGTDTQYF. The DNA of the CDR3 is TGCGCCAGCAGCTTGGATGGGCGGCCTGGCACAGATACGCAGTATTTT.

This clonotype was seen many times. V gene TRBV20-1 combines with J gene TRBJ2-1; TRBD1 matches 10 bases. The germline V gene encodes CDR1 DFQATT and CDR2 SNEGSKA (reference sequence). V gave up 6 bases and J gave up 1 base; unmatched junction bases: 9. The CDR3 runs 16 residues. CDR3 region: CSAQARQGASYNEQFF. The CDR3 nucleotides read TGCAGTGCCCAGGCCCGACAGGGGGCATCCTACAATGAGCAGTTCTTC.

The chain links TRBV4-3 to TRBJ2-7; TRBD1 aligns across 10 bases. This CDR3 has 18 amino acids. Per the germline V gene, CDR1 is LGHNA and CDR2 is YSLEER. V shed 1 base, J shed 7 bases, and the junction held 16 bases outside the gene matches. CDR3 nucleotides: TGCGCCAGCAGCCAAGGACAATCGGGACAGGGGTTGGGTTGGGAGCAGTACTTC. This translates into CASSQGQSGQGLGWEQYF.

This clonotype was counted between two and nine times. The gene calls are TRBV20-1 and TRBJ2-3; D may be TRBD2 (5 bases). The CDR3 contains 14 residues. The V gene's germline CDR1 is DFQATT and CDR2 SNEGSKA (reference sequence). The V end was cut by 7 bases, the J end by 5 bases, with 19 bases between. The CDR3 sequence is CSGGDRSRVDTQYF. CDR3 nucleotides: TGCAGTGGGGGAGACCGGTCCCGGGTAGATACGCAGTATTTT.

The CDR3 region is CASSRGQGPNTEAFF. DNA for the CDR3: TGCGCCAGCAGCCGAGGACAGGGGCCGAACACTGAAGCTTTCTTT. The chain recombines TRBV4-1 with TRBJ1-1; 9 nucleotides line up with TRBD1. The germline V gene has CDR1 MGHRA and CDR2 YSYEKL. The V and J ends lost 4 bases and 1 base, in that order; junction bases with no gene match: 4. The CDR3 has 15 amino acids.

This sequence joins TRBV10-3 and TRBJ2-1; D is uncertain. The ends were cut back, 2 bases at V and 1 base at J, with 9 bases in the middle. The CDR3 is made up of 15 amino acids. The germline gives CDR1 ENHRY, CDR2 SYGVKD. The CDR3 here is CAISEPTVSYNEQFF. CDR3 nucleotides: TGTGCCATCAGTGAGCCGACGGTGTCCTACAATGAGCAGTTCTTC.

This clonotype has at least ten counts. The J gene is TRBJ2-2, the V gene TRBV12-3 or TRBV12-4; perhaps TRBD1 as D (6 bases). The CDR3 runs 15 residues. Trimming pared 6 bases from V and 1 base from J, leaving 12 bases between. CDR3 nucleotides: TGTGCCAGCAGGCCACGGACAGAGAACACCGGGGAGCTGTTTTTT. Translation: CASRPRTENTGELFF.

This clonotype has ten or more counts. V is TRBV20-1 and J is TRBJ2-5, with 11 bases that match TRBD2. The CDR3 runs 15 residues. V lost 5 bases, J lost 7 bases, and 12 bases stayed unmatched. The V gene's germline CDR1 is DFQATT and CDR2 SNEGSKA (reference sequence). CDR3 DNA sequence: TGCAGTGCTGGTCGACTAGCGGGGAAATCAGGGACCCAGTACTTC. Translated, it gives CSAGRLAGKSGTQYF.

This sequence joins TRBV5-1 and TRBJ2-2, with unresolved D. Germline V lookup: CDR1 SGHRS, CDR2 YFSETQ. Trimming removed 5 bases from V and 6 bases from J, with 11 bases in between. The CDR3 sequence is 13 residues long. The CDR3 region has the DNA TGCGCCAGCAGTTGGTCCTCCCCCGGGGAGCTGTTTTTT. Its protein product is CASSWSSPGELFF.

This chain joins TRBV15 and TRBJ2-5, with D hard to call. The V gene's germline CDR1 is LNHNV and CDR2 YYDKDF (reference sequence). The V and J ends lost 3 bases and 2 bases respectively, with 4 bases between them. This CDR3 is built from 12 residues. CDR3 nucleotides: TGTGCCACCAGCAGGGCTCAAGAGACCCAGTACTTC. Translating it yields CATSRAQETQYF.